This T cell receptor (beta chain) was identified during a study of PD-1 blockade in classical Hodgkin lymphoma. Time point specified: cycle 4 day 1 (C4D1), after more than 5 weeks of nivolumab. Every patient experienced relapse after autologous stem cell transplantation, and brentuximab vedotin exposure varied. This CDR3 comprises 12 residues. Germline CDR1 and CDR2: MDHEN and SYDVKM. V lost 7 bases and J lost 13; bases outside the gene matches: 6. Data came from immunoSEQ multiplex PCR; TCRdb stores just in-frame clones and leaves some out. In the table there are approximately 22,000 clones, 60% to 80% of which are singletons.

The sequences come from peripheral blood mononuclear cells (PBMCs), collected before the fourth cycle of nivolumab. This sequence originates from a human donor with classical Hodgkin lymphoma. The V and J genes are TRBV28 and TRBJ2-1, with 11 bases that match TRBD2. This CDR3 reads CASTVLAGGQFF. The CDR3 coding sequence is TGTGCCAGCACAGTTCTAGCGGGAGGCCAGTTCTTC. Using reference TRBV28 and TRBJ2-1 for the parts outside the CDR3, the full variable domain is DVKVTQSSRYLVKRTGEKVFLECVQDMDHENMFWYRQDPGLGLRLIYFSYDVKMKEKGDIPEGYSVSREKKERFSLILESASTNQTSMYLCASTVLAGGQFFGPGTRLTVL.